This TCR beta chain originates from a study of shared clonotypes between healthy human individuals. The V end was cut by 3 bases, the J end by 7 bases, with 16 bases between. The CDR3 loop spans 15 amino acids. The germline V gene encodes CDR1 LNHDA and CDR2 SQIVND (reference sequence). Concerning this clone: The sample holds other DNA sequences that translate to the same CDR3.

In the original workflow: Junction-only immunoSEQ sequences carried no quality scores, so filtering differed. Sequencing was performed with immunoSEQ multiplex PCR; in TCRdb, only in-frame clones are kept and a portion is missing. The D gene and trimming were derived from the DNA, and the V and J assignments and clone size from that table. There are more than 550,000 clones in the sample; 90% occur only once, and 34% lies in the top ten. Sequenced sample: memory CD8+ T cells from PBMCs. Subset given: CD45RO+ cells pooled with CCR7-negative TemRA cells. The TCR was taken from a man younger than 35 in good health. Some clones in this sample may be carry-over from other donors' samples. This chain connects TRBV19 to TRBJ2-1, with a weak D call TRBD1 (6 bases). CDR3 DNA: TGTGCCAGTAGTATCGTGCCGGGACAACTAAATGAGCAGTTCTTC. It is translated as CASSIVPGQLNEQFF.